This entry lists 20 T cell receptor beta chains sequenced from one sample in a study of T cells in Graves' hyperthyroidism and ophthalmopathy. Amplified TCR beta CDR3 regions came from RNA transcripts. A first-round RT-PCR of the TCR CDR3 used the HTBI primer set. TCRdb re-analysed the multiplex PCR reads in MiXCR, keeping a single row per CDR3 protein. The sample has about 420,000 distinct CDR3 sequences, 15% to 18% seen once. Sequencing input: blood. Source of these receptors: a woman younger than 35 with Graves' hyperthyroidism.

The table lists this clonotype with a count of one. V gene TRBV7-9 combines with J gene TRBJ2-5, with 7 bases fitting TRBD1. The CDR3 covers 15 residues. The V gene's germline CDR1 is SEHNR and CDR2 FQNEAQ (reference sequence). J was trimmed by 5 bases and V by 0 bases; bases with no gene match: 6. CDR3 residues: CASSLAGDSLETQYF. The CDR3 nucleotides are TGTGCCAGCAGCTTAGCGGGGGACAGTCTGGAGACCCAGTACTTC.

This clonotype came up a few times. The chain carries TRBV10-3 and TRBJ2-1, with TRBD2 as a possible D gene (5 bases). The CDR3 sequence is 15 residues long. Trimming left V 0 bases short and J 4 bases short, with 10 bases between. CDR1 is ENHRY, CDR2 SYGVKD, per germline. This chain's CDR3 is CAISESTDYYNEQFF. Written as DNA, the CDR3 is TGTGCCATCAGTGAGTCGACTGACTATTACAATGAGCAGTTCTTC.

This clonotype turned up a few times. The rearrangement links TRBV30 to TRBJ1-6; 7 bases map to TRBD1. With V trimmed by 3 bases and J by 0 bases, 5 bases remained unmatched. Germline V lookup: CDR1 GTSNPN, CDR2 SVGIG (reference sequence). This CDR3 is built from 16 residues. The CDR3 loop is CAWRKTGSSYNSPLHF. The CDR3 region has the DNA TGTGCCTGGAGGAAGACAGGGAGCTCCTATAATTCACCCCTCCACTTT.

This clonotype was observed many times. The CDR3 bases are TGCGCCAGCAGCTTGATGGACAGGTCGGGTGGCTACACCTTC. It specifies CASSLMDRSGGYTF. The chain has TRBV5-1 and TRBJ1-2; 7 nucleotides align to TRBD1. With 1 base clipped from V and 7 bases from J, the junction kept 7 bases outside the gene matches. Looked up from germline, CDR1 is SGHRS and CDR2 is YFSETQ. The CDR3 runs 14 residues.

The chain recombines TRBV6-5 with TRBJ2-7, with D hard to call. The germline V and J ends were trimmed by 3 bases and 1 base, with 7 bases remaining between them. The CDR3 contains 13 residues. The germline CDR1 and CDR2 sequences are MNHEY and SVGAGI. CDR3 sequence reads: CASSYSRSYEQYF. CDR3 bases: TGTGCCAGCAGTTATAGCCGATCCTACGAGCAGTACTTC.

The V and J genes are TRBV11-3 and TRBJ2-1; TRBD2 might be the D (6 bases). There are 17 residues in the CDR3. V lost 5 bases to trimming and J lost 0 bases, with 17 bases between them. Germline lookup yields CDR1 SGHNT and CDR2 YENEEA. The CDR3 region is CASSARGGISSYNEQFF. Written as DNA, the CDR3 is TGTGCCAGCAGCGCACGGGGCGGGATAAGCTCCTACAATGAGCAGTTCTTC.

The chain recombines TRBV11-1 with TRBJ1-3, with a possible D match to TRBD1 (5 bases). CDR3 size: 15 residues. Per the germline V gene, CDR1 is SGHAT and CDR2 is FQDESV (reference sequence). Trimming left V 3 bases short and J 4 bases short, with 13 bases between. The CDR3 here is CASSFRGLKGNTIYF. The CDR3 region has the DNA TGTGCCAGCAGCTTCCGGGGCCTAAAAGGAAACACCATATATTTT. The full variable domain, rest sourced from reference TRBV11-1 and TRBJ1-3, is EAEVAQSPRYKITEKSQAVAFWCDPISGHATLYWYRQILGQGPELLVQFQDESVVDDSQLPKDRFSAERLKGVDSTLKIQPAELGDSAMYLCASSFRGLKGNTIYFGEGSWLTVV.

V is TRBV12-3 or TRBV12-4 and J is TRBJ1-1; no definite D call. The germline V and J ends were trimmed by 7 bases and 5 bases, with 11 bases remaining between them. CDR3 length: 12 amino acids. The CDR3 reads CASTALSTEAFF. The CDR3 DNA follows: TGTGCCAGCACCGCTCTTTCAACTGAAGCTTTCTTT.

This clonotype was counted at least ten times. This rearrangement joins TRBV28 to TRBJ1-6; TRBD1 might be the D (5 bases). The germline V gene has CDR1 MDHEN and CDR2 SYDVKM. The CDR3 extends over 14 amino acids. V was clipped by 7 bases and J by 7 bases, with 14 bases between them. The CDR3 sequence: CASTTHGTNSPLHF. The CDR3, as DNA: TGTGCCAGCACCACCCACGGGACGAATTCACCCCTCCACTTT.

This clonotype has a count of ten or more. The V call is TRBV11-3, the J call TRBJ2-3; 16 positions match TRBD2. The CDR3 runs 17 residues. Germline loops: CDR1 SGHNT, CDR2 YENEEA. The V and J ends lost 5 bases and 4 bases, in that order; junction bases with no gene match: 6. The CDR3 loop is CASSLGTSGGAADTQYF. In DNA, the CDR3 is TGTGCCAGCAGCCTCGGGACTAGCGGGGGGGCGGCAGATACGCAGTATTTT.

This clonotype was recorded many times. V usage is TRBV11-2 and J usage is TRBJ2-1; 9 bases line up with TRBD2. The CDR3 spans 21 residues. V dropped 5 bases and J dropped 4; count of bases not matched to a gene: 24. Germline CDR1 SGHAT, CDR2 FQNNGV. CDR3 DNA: TGTGCCAGCAGCACGAAATTGACTATAGCGGGAGCTGGGGATGGTTACAATGAGCAGTTCTTC. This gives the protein CASSTKLTIAGAGDGYNEQFF.

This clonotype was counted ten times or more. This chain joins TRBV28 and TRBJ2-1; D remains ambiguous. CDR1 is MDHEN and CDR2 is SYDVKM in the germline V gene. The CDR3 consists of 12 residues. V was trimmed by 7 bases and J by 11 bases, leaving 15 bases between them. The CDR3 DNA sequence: TGTGCCAGCACCTCCCCTCTATATCAGCAGTTCTTC. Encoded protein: CASTSPLYQQFF.

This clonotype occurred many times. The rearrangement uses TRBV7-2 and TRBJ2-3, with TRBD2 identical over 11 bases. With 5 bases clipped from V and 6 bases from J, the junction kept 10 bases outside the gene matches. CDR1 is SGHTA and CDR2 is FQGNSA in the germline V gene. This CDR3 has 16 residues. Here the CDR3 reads CASSPRLAGPGDTQYF. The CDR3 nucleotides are TGTGCCAGCAGCCCCCGACTAGCGGGGCCCGGGGATACGCAGTATTTT.

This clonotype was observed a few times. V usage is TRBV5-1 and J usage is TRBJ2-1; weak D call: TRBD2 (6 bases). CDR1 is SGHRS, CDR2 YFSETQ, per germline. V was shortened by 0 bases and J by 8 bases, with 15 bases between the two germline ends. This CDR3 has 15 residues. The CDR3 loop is CASSLVVAAGYEQFF. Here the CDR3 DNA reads TGCGCCAGCAGCTTGGTGGTAGCGGCGGGGTATGAGCAGTTCTTC.

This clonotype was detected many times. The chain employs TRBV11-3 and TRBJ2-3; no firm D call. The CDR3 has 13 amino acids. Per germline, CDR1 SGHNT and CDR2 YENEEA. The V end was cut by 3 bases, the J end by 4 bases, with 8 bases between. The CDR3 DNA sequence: TGTGCCAGCAGCTTCCTTTATTCAGATACGCAGTATTTT. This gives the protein CASSFLYSDTQYF.

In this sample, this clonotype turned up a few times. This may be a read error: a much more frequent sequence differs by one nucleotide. This CDR3 is CSANDEHEQYF. In nucleotides, the CDR3 is TGCAGTGCTAATGACGAACACGAGCAGTACTTC. The gene calls are TRBV20-1 and TRBJ2-7; D remains unclear. Germline V gene lookup returns CDR1 DFQATT and CDR2 SNEGSKA (reference sequence). There are 11 residues in the CDR3. Trimming took 4 bases from V and 5 from J, leaving 9 bases between them.

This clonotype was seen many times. The CDR3 DNA reads as TGTGCCAGCAGCCCCCGTGGGGGGCTCTACAATGAGCAGTTCTTC. It is translated as CASSPRGGLYNEQFF. The chain joins TRBV5-6 to TRBJ2-1, with D perhaps assigned TRBD1 or TRBD2 (6 bases each). This CDR3 contains 15 residues. The germline V gene encodes CDR1 SGHDT and CDR2 YYEEEE. V shed 4 bases and J shed 3 bases, with 14 bases lying between them.

The CDR3 protein is CAISESAGAFEFAPLHF. CDR3 coding DNA: TGTGCCATCAGTGAGTCTGCGGGGGCGTTCGAATTCGCACCCCTCCACTTT. This chain links TRBV10-3 with TRBJ1-6; D is possibly TRBD1 (6 bases). This CDR3 region has 17 residues. Germline values: CDR1 ENHRY, CDR2 SYGVKD. V lost 0 bases to trimming and J lost 11 bases, with 20 bases between them.

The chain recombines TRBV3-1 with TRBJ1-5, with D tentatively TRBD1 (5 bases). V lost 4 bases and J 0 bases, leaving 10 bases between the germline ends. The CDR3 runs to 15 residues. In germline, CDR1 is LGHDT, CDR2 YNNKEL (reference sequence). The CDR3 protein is CASSPQGFSNQPQHF. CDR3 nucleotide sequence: TGTGCCAGCAGCCCCCAGGGATTTAGCAATCAGCCCCAGCATTTT. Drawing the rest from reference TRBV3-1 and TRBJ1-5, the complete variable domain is DTAVSQTPKYLVTQMGNDKSIKCEQNLGHDTMYWYKQDSKKFLKIMFSYNNKELIINETVPNRFSPKSPDKAHLNLHINSLELGDSAVYFCASSPQGFSNQPQHFGDGTRLSIL.

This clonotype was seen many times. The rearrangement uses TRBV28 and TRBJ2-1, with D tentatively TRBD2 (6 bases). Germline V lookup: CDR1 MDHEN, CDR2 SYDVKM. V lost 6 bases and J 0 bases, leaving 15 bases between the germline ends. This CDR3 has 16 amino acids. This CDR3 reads CASSSMLGGSYNEQFF. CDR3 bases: TGTGCCAGCAGCTCGATGCTGGGGGGCTCCTACAATGAGCAGTTCTTC.